Below are 28 T cell receptor beta chains sequenced from a single sample in a study of T cell clonality in common variable immunodeficiency. Study conclusions and caveats: Fewer deletions and N-nucleotide insertions were reportedly seen in common variable immunodeficiency TCR beta sequences.

Sequenced by immunoSEQ multiplex PCR; TCRdb stores in-frame clones only, minus some. Reported are approximately 30,000 clones, none seen only once; the ten largest carry approximately 3.9%. For these receptors, no antigen is known. The sequencing sample was made of peripheral blood mononuclear cells. All receptors derive from a human donor with common variable immunodeficiency.

This clone appeared a few times. Coverage ceases 3 residues before the CDR3 finishes, and the germline J gene fills in the end. The V and J genes are TRBV18 and TRBJ2-6; tentative D call: TRBD1 (6 bases). Between the trimmed V and J ends, which lost 6 bases and 0 bases, there was a span of 18 bases. Germline V gene sequence: CDR1 KGHSH, CDR2 LQKENI. The CDR3 consists of 18 residues. CDR3 bases read: TGTGCCAGCTCGGGTATGGGGGCCTATAACTCTGGGGCCAACGTC. Its protein is CASSGMGAYNSGANV. The whole CDR3 is CASSGMGAYNSGANVLTF.

This clone was detected ten times or more. The read falls 3 residues short of the CDR3 end, and the missing part is taken from the germline J gene. The chain has TRBV11-2 and TRBJ1-4; unclear D gene. Per germline, CDR1 SGHAT and CDR2 FQNNGV. CDR3 length: 12 residues. V lost 5 bases, J lost 8 bases, and 9 bases lay in between. CDR3 sequence: CASSRNYEKLFF. Partial CDR3 DNA: TGTGCCAGCAGCCGGAACTACGAAAAA.

With respect to this clone: The CDR3 end falls 3 residues outside the read, so it is completed with the germline J gene. The chain is built from TRBV5-6 and TRBJ2-1, with TRBD2 identical over 8 bases. CDR1 is SGHDT, CDR2 YYEEEE, per germline. Germline trimming cut 7 bases from V and 2 bases from J; bases unmatched to any gene: 5. This CDR3 region has 14 residues. The covered CDR3 bases are TGTGCCAGCTCGGCGGGAGGTACCTACAATGAG. Translating gives CASSAGGTYNE. In full, the CDR3 reads CASSAGGTYNEQFF.

This clone was seen only a few times. Coverage ceases 3 residues before the CDR3 finishes, and the germline J gene fills in the end. The chain has TRBV20-1 and TRBJ1-1; D is uncertain. The CDR3 totals 13 residues. Trimming left V 1 base short and J 5 bases short, with 11 bases between. CDR1 is DFQATT, CDR2 SNEGSKA, per germline (reference sequence). The covered CDR3 bases are TGCAGTGCTAGAGGCCCTGGAGGGACTGAA. Translation gives CSARGPGGTE. The whole CDR3 sequence is CSARGPGGTEAFF.

About this clone itself: The read ends 3 residues before the CDR3 terminus; that terminus is restored from the germline J gene. This sequence joins TRBV7-9 and TRBJ2-7; D is perhaps TRBD1 (6 bases). V lost 7 bases and J 4 bases, leaving 20 bases between the germline ends. CDR3 length: 15 residues. Germline values: CDR1 SEHNR, CDR2 FQNEAQ (reference sequence). CDR3 protein: CASTNRWDTSYEQYF. The sequenced part of the CDR3 DNA is TGTGCCAGCACGAATCGGTGGGACACATCTTACGAG.

This clone turned up a few times. Read coverage stops 3 residues before the CDR3 terminus; the germline J gene supplies the remainder. This chain uses TRBV20-1 with TRBJ2-1, with 14 bases identical to TRBD2. CDR1 and CDR2 (germline): DFQATT, SNEGSKA (reference sequence). J gave up 3 bases and V 3 bases, and 7 bases lay outside the gene matches. The CDR3 consists of 17 residues. The CDR3 bases that were read are TGCAGTGCTAGTACCGGGACTAGCGGGAGCGTCTACAATGAG. Protein product: CSASTGTSGSVYNE. The full CDR3 sequence reads CSASTGTSGSVYNEQFF.

As regards this clone: The CDR3 end is not reached by the read, which stops 3 residues before it; the germline J gene fills it in. The chain links TRBV19 to TRBJ2-5, with D unclear. V lost 2 bases to trimming and J lost 7 bases, with 11 bases between them. From germline, CDR1 is LNHDA and CDR2 SQIVND (reference sequence). The CDR3 runs 13 residues. The CDR3 sequence: CASSINHGGTQYF. Partial CDR3 DNA: TGTGCCAGTAGTATAAACCACGGTGGGACC.

This clone was counted only a few times. The read finishes 3 residues shy of the CDR3 end, and the germline J gene is used to complete it. The gene calls are TRBV19 and TRBJ2-7, with D uncertain. Trimming removed 1 base at V and 3 bases at J, with 19 bases between. The CDR3 extends over 17 amino acids. Germline assignment: CDR1 LNHDA and CDR2 SQIVND (reference sequence). The DNA read from the CDR3 is TGTGCCAGTAGTATAGGAGAAGGGTGGTCATCAGTCTACGAG. This gives the protein CASSIGEGWSSVYE. The full CDR3 sequence reads CASSIGEGWSSVYEQYF.

This clone has a handful of counts. The CDR3 extends 3 residues past the end of the read, so its final part is completed from the germline J gene. The gene calls are TRBV7-2 and TRBJ2-7, with TRBD2 identical over 11 bases. Germline-derived CDR1 and CDR2 are SGHTA and FQGNSA. Trimming cost V 6 bases and J 3 bases; bases outside gene matches: 1. The CDR3 totals 13 residues. CDR3 region: CASRTSGNYEQYF. The DNA read from the CDR3 is TGTGCCAGCAGGACTAGCGGGAACTACGAG.

There are a few counts of this clone. The read stops 3 residues short of the end of the CDR3; the missing end is completed from the germline J gene. The rearrangement links TRBV19 to TRBJ2-1; 9 positions agree with TRBD2. This CDR3 has 14 amino acids. V lost 1 base and J lost 9; bases outside the gene matches: 4. Germline loops: CDR1 LNHDA, CDR2 SQIVND (reference sequence). The CDR3 reads CASSIGGSGSEQFF. The sequenced part of the CDR3 DNA is TGTGCCAGTAGTATAGGTGGTAGCGGGAGTGAG.

This clone was seen many times. Here the CDR3 reads CASSYGQARNQPQHF. The DNA read from the CDR3 is TGTGCCAGCTCATACGGACAGGCGCGAAATCAGCCC. V usage is TRBV18 and J usage is TRBJ1-5; TRBD1 matches at 7 bases. The read halts 3 residues ahead of the CDR3 end, with the missing end drawn from the germline J gene. Germline assignment: CDR1 KGHSH and CDR2 LQKENI. Trimming cost V 5 bases and J 4 bases; bases outside gene matches: 8. The CDR3 extends over 15 amino acids.

This clone was found a few times. The CDR3 end falls 3 residues outside the read, so it is completed with the germline J gene. The chain joins TRBV18 to TRBJ2-2, with 11 bases aligning to TRBD2. Losses at the gene ends were 1 base for V and 0 bases for J; bases not matched to a gene: 13. CDR1 KGHSH and CDR2 LQKENI come from the germline V gene. There are 21 residues in the CDR3. The part of the CDR3 DNA that was read is TGTGCCAGCTCACCACTTCCCGTCAGGGGACTAGCGGACTCGAACACCGGGGAG. The encoded protein is CASSPLPVRGLADSNTGE. In full, the CDR3 reads CASSPLPVRGLADSNTGELFF.

Remarks on this clone: From the germline J gene comes the end of the CDR3, since the read stops 3 residues before it. This chain uses TRBV7-2 with TRBJ2-1; no definite D call. The CDR3 runs to 13 residues. Trimming took 1 base from V and 5 from J, leaving 6 bases between them. The germline CDR1 and CDR2 sequences are SGHTA and FQGNSA. The DNA read from the CDR3 is TGTGCCAGCAGCTTAGGCTATAACAATGAG. Residues: CASSLGYNNE. The CDR3 as a whole reads CASSLGYNNEQFF.

This clone appeared many times. The CDR3 goes on 3 residues after the read ends, and that part is filled in from the germline J gene. This chain links TRBV5-1 with TRBJ2-3; TRBD2 agrees at 11 bases. Trimming cost V 4 bases and J 0 bases; bases outside gene matches: 13. The CDR3 spans 19 residues. CDR1 is SGHRS and CDR2 is YFSETQ in the germline V gene. Partial CDR3 DNA: TGCGCCAGCAGCCCCCGGGCTAGCGGGAGGTTCTCTAGCACAGATACG. It yields the protein CASSPRASGRFSSTDT. The whole CDR3 region reads CASSPRASGRFSSTDTQYF.

This clone was picked up a small number of times. The sequence runs out 3 residues before the end of the CDR3; the remainder is reconstructed from the germline J gene. The chain couples TRBV19 to TRBJ2-2; a weak D match, TRBD2 (6 bases). The CDR3 spans 16 residues. V was trimmed by 6 bases and J by 1 base, leaving 15 bases between them. Germline values: CDR1 LNHDA, CDR2 SQIVND (reference sequence). The CDR3 DNA, read in part, is TGTGCCAGTAGGGTGTTCGGGGGACTGAACACCGGGGAG. This sequence encodes CASRVFGGLNTGE. The full CDR3 protein is CASRVFGGLNTGELFF. Complete variable domain (other parts from reference TRBV19 and TRBJ2-2): DGGITQSPKYLFRKEGQNVTLSCEQNLNHDAMYWYRQDPGQGLRLIYYSQIVNDFQKGDIAEGYSVSREKKESFPLTVTSAQKNPTAFYLCASRVFGGLNTGELFFGEGSRLTVL.

In its sample, this clone was seen many times. CDR3 protein: CASSAGGYRNEKLFF. The CDR3 DNA, read in part, is TGTGCCAGTAGCGCAGGGGGTTATCGGAATGAAAAA. This chain connects TRBV19 to TRBJ1-4; 7 bases line up with TRBD1. The read ends 3 residues shy of where the CDR3 ends; the end is completed using the germline J gene. CDR3 length: 15 residues. Germline assignment: CDR1 LNHDA and CDR2 SQIVND (reference sequence). The V gene end was trimmed by 6 bases and the J gene end by 5 bases; junction bases not matched to a gene: 9.

This clone was counted only a few times. The sequenced fragment ends 3 residues before the CDR3 boundary, so the rest is inferred from the germline J gene. The chain is built from TRBV19 and TRBJ2-5, with 7 nucleotides matching TRBD1. Germline values: CDR1 LNHDA, CDR2 SQIVND (reference sequence). V shed 4 bases and J 2 bases; nucleotides not matched to a gene: 4. The CDR3 covers 14 residues. The CDR3 sequence: CASSKWTGQETQYF. CDR3 DNA (partial): TGTGCCAGTAGTAAATGGACAGGACAAGAGACC. Combining the CDR3 with reference TRBV19 and TRBJ2-5 gives the whole variable domain DGGITQSPKYLFRKEGQNVTLSCEQNLNHDAMYWYRQDPGQGLRLIYYSQIVNDFQKGDIAEGYSVSREKKESFPLTVTSAQKNPTAFYLCASSKWTGQETQYFGPGTRLLVL.

This clone was detected ten times or more. The read ends 3 residues before the CDR3 terminus; that terminus is restored from the germline J gene. The chain links TRBV18 to TRBJ1-4; D unresolved. V lost 3 bases, J lost 0 bases, and 5 bases lay in between. Germline values: CDR1 KGHSH, CDR2 LQKENI. This CDR3 is 14 amino acids long. The CDR3 sequence is CASSPIATNEKLFF. The DNA read from the CDR3 is TGTGCCAGCTCACCGATAGCAACTAATGAAAAA.

This clone was counted at least ten times. Coverage ceases 3 residues before the CDR3 finishes, and the germline J gene fills in the end. The chain uses TRBV18 and TRBJ1-1; D not certain. V was clipped by 6 bases and J by 0 bases, with 5 bases between them. This CDR3 has 12 residues. Germline-derived CDR1 and CDR2 are KGHSH and LQKENI. CDR3 bases read: TGTGCCAGCTCCCCTTTGAACACTGAA. This codes for CASSPLNTE. The entire CDR3 sequence reads CASSPLNTEAFF.

This clone was seen a few times. The sequence runs out 3 residues before the end of the CDR3; the remainder is reconstructed from the germline J gene. The chain is built from TRBV18 and TRBJ2-1; D gene uncertain. CDR1 and CDR2 from the germline V gene are KGHSH and LQKENI. The CDR3 sequence is 12 residues long. V was trimmed by 1 base and J by 5 bases, leaving 3 bases between them. Incomplete CDR3 DNA: TGTGCCAGCTCACCACTAAACAATGAG. This translates into CASSPLNNE. The CDR3 in full is CASSPLNNEQFF.

A few counts support this clone. From the germline J gene comes the end of the CDR3, since the read stops 3 residues before it. The V call is TRBV5-1, the J call TRBJ2-7; 7 nucleotides align to TRBD1. The V gene's germline CDR1 is SGHRS and CDR2 YFSETQ. This CDR3 has 14 residues. Trimming cost V 4 bases and J 0 bases; bases outside gene matches: 4. CDR3 in amino acids: CASSRGQSSYEQYF. Incomplete CDR3 DNA: TGCGCCAGCAGCCGGGGACAGAGCTCCTACGAG.

This clone was picked up a small number of times. This likely came from a read error, as a far larger clone is one base away. Sequencing ends 3 residues short of the CDR3 end; the germline J gene provides the rest. Other nucleotide sequences from this sample produce the same CDR3. The chain recombines TRBV18 with TRBJ2-3; D may be TRBD1 (5 bases). V was clipped by 6 bases and J by 0 bases, with 10 bases between them. The CDR3 has 14 residues. The germline V gene encodes CDR1 KGHSH and CDR2 LQKENI. The CDR3 loop is CASSWGTSTDTQYF. CDR3 DNA, as far as it was read: TGTGCCAGCTCTTGGGGCACGAGCACAGATACG.

This clone was counted a few times. The observed sequence ends 3 residues before the CDR3 terminus, with the missing tail filled in from the germline J gene. This chain uses TRBV30 with TRBJ2-1; tentative D call: TRBD1 (8 bases). The germline gives CDR1 GTSNPN, CDR2 SVGIG (reference sequence). V gave up 1 base and J gave up 5 bases, with 12 bases separating them. The CDR3 has 14 residues. The CDR3 bases that were read are TGTGCCTGGAGTGACAGGGGGGGTGACAATGAG. Translation gives CAWSDRGGDNE. The full-length CDR3 reads as CAWSDRGGDNEQFF. Variable domain in full (rest from reference TRBV30 and TRBJ2-1): SQTIHQWPATLVQPVGSPLSLECTVEGTSNPNLYWYRQAAGRGLQLLFYSVGIGQISSEVPQNLSASRPQDRQFILSSKKLLLSDSGFYLCAWSDRGGDNEQFFGPGTRLTVL.

As regards this clone: The read terminates 3 residues before the CDR3 end, so the remaining end is supplied by the germline J gene. The rearrangement uses TRBV30 and TRBJ2-4, with 14 bases identical to TRBD2. Unmatched junction bases numbered 11, after V lost 2 bases and J lost 8 bases. This CDR3 region has 17 residues. Germline V gene lookup returns CDR1 GTSNPN and CDR2 SVGIG (reference sequence). CDR3 bases read: TGTGCCTGGAGTTCCCGACTAGCGGGAGGGCCTACGGACATT. It translates to CAWSSRLAGGPTDI. The full CDR3 reads CAWSSRLAGGPTDIQYF.

A few counts support this clone. Read sequence stops 3 residues before the CDR3 end, and the germline J gene provides the missing end. The chain is built from TRBV19 and TRBJ2-3, with a weak D call TRBD1 (6 bases). The germline V and J ends were trimmed by 6 bases and 7 bases, with 11 bases remaining between them. From germline, CDR1 is LNHDA and CDR2 SQIVND (reference sequence). This CDR3 contains 12 residues. This CDR3 is CASSQGTNTQYF. The part of the CDR3 DNA that was read is TGTGCCAGTAGCCAGGGGACGAATACG.

Only a few counts were recorded for this clone. The read terminates 3 residues ahead of where the CDR3 ends, so the germline J gene completes it. This chain joins TRBV5-1 and TRBJ2-7; the D gene is possibly TRBD1 (6 bases). V lost 5 bases to trimming and J lost 3 bases, with 21 bases between them. The germline CDR1 and CDR2 sequences are SGHRS and YFSETQ. The CDR3 has 16 amino acids. The CDR3 loop is CASSPRTDLMNYEQYF. The covered CDR3 bases are TGCGCCAGCAGTCCCAGGACAGACTTAATGAACTACGAG.

This clone was picked up many times. The read ends 3 residues before the CDR3 terminus; that terminus is restored from the germline J gene. This chain connects TRBV18 to TRBJ1-1; D call uncertain. V shed 6 bases and J shed 0 bases, with 17 bases lying between them. Germline V gene lookup returns CDR1 KGHSH and CDR2 LQKENI. This CDR3 has 16 residues. Here the CDR3 reads CASSPREVAVNTEAFF. The part of the CDR3 DNA that was read is TGTGCCAGCTCGCCTAGGGAGGTAGCGGTGAACACTGAA.

Turning to this clone: The missing CDR3 end, 3 residues past where the read stops, is filled in from the germline J gene. The chain links TRBV6-1 to TRBJ1-2; D call uncertain. The CDR3 has 11 residues. Germline V gene data show CDR1 as MNHNS and CDR2 as SASEGT. CDR3 DNA (partial): TGTGCCAGCAGGGAAAGGCTTCCC. Translating it yields CASRERLP. The entire CDR3 sequence reads CASRERLPYTF.